This T cell receptor (beta chain) was recovered during a study of PD-L1 blockade in urothelial cancer. Study-level information: Twenty-five of the 29 patients were men with bladder-origin urothelial cancer. It was at 3 weeks (second dose) and 6 weeks after treatment start that blood was analyzed. Of prior chemotherapy regimens, patients had received between 0 and 3.

This clone appeared a single time. The time point: peripheral blood 6 weeks after treatment start. The CDR3 has 16 residues. Per the germline V gene, CDR1 is SGHNT and CDR2 is YYREEE (reference sequence). The V segment lost 1 base and the J segment 3 bases; nucleotides outside the gene matches: 4. Produced via immunoSEQ multiplex PCR; TCRdb's table is partial and in-frame only. The repertoire holds some 50,000 clones, with around 85% as singletons. The TCR originated in a man aged 50-60 years with urothelial cancer. The rearrangement uses TRBV5-4 and TRBJ1-2; 12 bases map to TRBD1. The input for sequencing was PBMCs, taken around atezolizumab (anti-PD-L1) treatment. The CDR3 DNA follows: TGTGCCAGCAGCTTGAAAGGGACAGGGGGCGACTATGGCTACACCTTC. It is translated as CASSLKGTGGDYGYTF.